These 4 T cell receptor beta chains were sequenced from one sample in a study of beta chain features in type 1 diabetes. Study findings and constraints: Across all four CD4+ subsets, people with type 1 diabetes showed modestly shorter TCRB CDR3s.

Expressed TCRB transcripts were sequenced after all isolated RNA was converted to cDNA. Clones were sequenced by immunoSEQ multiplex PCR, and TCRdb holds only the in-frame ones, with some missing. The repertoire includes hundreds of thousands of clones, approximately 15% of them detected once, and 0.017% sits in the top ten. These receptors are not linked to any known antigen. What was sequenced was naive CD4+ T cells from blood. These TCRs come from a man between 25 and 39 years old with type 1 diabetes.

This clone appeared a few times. The DNA of the CDR3 is TGTGCCAGCAGCTCCGCCGGGACAGGGGGCGTAAATGAGCAGTTCTTC. Translated, it gives CASSSAGTGGVNEQFF. V usage is TRBV28 and J usage is TRBJ2-1, with 12 bases identical to TRBD1. The CDR3 extends over 16 amino acids. The ends lost 6 bases at V and 7 bases at J; junction bases unmatched: 10. CDR1 and CDR2 from the germline V gene are MDHEN and SYDVKM.

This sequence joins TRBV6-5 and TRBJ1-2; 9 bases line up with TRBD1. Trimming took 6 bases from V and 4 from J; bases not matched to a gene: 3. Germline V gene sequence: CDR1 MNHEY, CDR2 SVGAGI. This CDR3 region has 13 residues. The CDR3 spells CASRDRGLYGYTF. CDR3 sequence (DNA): TGTGCCAGCAGGGACAGGGGCCTCTATGGCTACACCTTC.

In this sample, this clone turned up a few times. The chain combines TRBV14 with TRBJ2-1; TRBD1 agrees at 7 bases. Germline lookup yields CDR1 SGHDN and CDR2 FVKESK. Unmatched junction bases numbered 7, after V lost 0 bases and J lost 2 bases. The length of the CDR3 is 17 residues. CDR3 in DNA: TGTGCCAGCAGCCAAGATGTTCTGGACAGGACCTACAATGAGCAGTTCTTC. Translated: CASSQDVLDRTYNEQFF. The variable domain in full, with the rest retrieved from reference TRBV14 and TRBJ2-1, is EAGVTQFPSHSVIEKGQTVTLRCDPISGHDNLYWYRRVMGKEIKFLLHFVKESKQDESGMPNNRFLAERTGGTYSTLKVQPAELEDSGVYFCASSQDVLDRTYNEQFFGPGTRLTVL.

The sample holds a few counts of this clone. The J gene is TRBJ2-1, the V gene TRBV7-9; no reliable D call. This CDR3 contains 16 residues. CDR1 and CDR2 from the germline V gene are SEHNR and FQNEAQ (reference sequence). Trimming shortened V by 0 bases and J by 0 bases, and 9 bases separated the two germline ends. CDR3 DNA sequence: TGTGCCAGCAGCTTAGCGGAGTCAAGCTCCTACAATGAGCAGTTCTTC. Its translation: CASSLAESSSYNEQFF.